The source of this T cell receptor beta chain is a study of T cell changes during pregnancy in multiple sclerosis. The table came from immunoSEQ multiplex PCR; TCRdb's copy has only in-frame clones and leaves some out. Among around 36,000 clones listed, around 90% were seen once. The CDR3 loop spans 16 amino acids. The junction had 8 bases not matched to a gene; V was cut back by 1 base and J by 4 bases. Germline CDR1 reads SGHAT; CDR2 reads FQNNGV. Here the sequenced sample was CD4+ T cells from peripheral blood mononuclear cells, taken in the third trimester of pregnancy. The V call is TRBV11-2, the J call TRBJ2-7; TRBD1 matches at 9 bases. The clonotype originates from a female donor with multiple sclerosis, enrolled in a pregnancy study. CDR3 bases: TGTGCCAGCAGCTTAGGGTTGGGGACAGGGAGGTACGAGCAGTACTTC. Translation gives CASSLGLGTGRYEQYF.